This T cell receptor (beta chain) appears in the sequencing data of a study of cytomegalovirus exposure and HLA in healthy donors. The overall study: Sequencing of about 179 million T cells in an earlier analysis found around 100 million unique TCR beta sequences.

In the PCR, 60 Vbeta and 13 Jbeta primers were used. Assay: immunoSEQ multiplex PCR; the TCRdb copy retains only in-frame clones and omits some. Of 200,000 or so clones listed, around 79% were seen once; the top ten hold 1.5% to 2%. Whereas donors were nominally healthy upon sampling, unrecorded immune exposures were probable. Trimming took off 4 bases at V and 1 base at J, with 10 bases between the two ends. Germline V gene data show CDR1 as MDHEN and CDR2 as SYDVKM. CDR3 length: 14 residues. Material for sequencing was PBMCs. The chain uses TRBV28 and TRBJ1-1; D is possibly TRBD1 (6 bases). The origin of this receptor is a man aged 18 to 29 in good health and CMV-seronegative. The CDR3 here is CASSSNRANTEAFF. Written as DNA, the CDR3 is TGTGCCAGCAGTTCGAACAGGGCGAACACTGAAGCTTTCTTT.